Following are 26 T cell receptor beta chains from one sample sequenced in a study of radiotherapy plus CTLA-4 blockade in lung cancer (dated by TCRdb to the late 2010s). Libraries were constructed by the immunoSEQ multiplex PCR assay. The clones in this table, taken by TCRdb from immuneACCESS, are in-frame only. Not every clone is retained; where verified, under half of the shortfall comes from an unresolved V gene, and the cause of the rest is unknown. For this sample the table gives 50,000 to 85,000 clones, of which about 80% were detected only once. The ten largest clones capture 4% to 5% of the sample. The input for sequencing was peripheral blood, taken from a patient treated with radiotherapy plus ipilimumab. All receptors derive from a human donor with non-small cell lung cancer who had a partial response to radiotherapy plus ipilimumab.

The CDR3 DNA sequence: TGTGCCAGCAGTTTGGTGTCGGGGGGCGGGTACTATGGCTACACCTTC. It yields the protein CASSLVSGGGYYGYTF. The chain couples TRBV27 to TRBJ1-2, with a possible D match to TRBD1 (6 bases). This CDR3 is built from 16 residues. V was pared by 3 bases and J by 3 bases, with 17 bases between. Germline V CDR1 and CDR2: MNHEY, SMNVEV (reference sequence).

CDR3 sequence reads: CAWSRYGQGAYYEQYF. CDR3 DNA sequence: TGTGCCTGGAGTCGCTACGGACAGGGGGCCTACTACGAGCAGTACTTC. The chain carries TRBV30 and TRBJ2-7; TRBD1 agrees at 11 bases. V shed 2 bases and J 3 bases; nucleotides not matched to a gene: 9. Germline CDR1 reads GTSNPN; CDR2 reads SVGIG (reference sequence). This CDR3 is 16 amino acids long.

The V gene is TRBV6-1, the J gene TRBJ1-5; D gene unclear. The V gene lost 1 base and the J gene lost 7 bases, with 5 bases spanning the gap. Germline values: CDR1 MNHNS, CDR2 SASEGT. This CDR3 has 12 residues. The CDR3 coding sequence is TGTGCCAGCAGTGAAGTCCCGCAGCCCCAGCATTTT. This codes for CASSEVPQPQHF.

This sequence joins TRBV7-2 and TRBJ1-1, with a tentative D call TRBD1 (5 bases). This CDR3 region has 14 residues. Trimming stripped 4 bases from V and 1 base from J, with 10 bases between. Germline CDR1 reads SGHTA; CDR2 reads FQGNSA. The CDR3 here is CASSSGGGNTEAFF. DNA of the CDR3: TGTGCCAGCAGCTCCGGGGGGGGGAACACTGAAGCTTTCTTT.

The J gene is TRBJ2-5, the V gene TRBV29-1; 11 bases line up with TRBD2. Near its end, the DNA agrees better with TRBJ2-7, so the J call may be wrong. The CDR3 totals 15 residues. Germline V CDR1 and CDR2: SQVTM, ANQGSEA. This CDR3 reads CSAETGTSGTYEQYF. CDR3 coding DNA: TGCAGCGCCGAAACAGGGACTAGCGGAACCTACGAGCAGTACTTC.

This clone was seen only once. The CDR3 protein is CASSPLAIDYEQYF. The CDR3 nucleotides are TGTGCCAGCTCACCTCTCGCGATTGACTACGAGCAGTACTTC. This chain joins TRBV18 and TRBJ2-5; D is unclear. Near its end, the DNA agrees better with TRBJ2-7, so the J call may be wrong. This CDR3 comprises 14 residues. CDR1 and CDR2 (germline): KGHSH, LQKENI.

V gene TRBV28 combines with J gene TRBJ2-7, with 10 bases aligning to TRBD1. In germline, CDR1 is MDHEN, CDR2 SYDVKM. V trimming: 3 bases; J trimming: 2 bases; junction bases outside the gene matches: 7. There are 16 residues in the CDR3. In nucleotides, the CDR3 is TGTGCCAGCAGTTTCGACCCAGGACAGGGGGCCTACGAGCAGTACTTC. Its protein product is CASSFDPGQGAYEQYF.

This chain connects TRBV5-1 to TRBJ2-1, with 9 positions matching TRBD2. This CDR3 is 17 amino acids long. Looked up from germline, CDR1 is SGHRS and CDR2 is YFSETQ. Trimming cost V 3 bases and J 3 bases; bases outside gene matches: 10. The DNA for the CDR3 is TGCGCCAGCAGCTCGCAACCTAGCGGGATTAGCTACAATGAGCAGTTCTTC. Amino acids: CASSSQPSGISYNEQFF.

The chain links TRBV7-6 to TRBJ2-7, with D perhaps matching TRBD2 (5 bases). V was pared by 8 bases and J by 1 base, with 12 bases between. Germline CDR1 reads SGHVS; CDR2 reads FNYEAQ. The CDR3 extends over 13 amino acids. CDR3 in amino acids: CASSPGGSYEQYF. CDR3 in DNA: TGTGCCAGCTCCCCCGGCGGGTCCTACGAGCAGTACTTC. Based on the CDR3 plus reference TRBV7-6 and TRBJ2-7, the full variable domain is GAGVSQSPRYKVTKRGQDVALRCDPISGHVSLYWYRQALGQGPEFLTYFNYEAQQDKSGLPNDRFSAERPEGSISTLTIQRTEQRDSAMYRCASSPGGSYEQYFGPGTRLTVT.

The rearrangement links TRBV2 to TRBJ1-5; 11 bases match TRBD1. Germline CDR1 reads SNHLY; CDR2 reads FYNNEI. The CDR3 covers 15 residues. Trimming at V came to 5 bases and at J to 7 bases, leaving 7 bases not matched to a gene. The CDR3 reads CASSWDRGSGQPQHF. The CDR3 region has the DNA TGTGCCAGCAGTTGGGACAGGGGGAGTGGACAGCCCCAGCATTTT.

The chain links TRBV10-3 to TRBJ2-7; TRBD1 is a possible D gene (6 bases). Looked up from germline, CDR1 is ENHRY and CDR2 is SYGVKD. V lost 6 bases, J lost 5 bases, and 11 bases lay in between. This CDR3 spans 12 amino acids. In DNA, the CDR3 is TGTGCCATCAGGGATAACAGGGACGAGCAGTACTTC. This translates into CAIRDNRDEQYF.

The rearrangement uses TRBV28 and TRBJ1-6, with unresolved D. Germline loops: CDR1 MDHEN, CDR2 SYDVKM. V was pared by 2 bases and J by 7 bases, with 3 bases between. This CDR3 is built from 12 residues. The CDR3 DNA reads as TGTGCCAGCAGTTTACTCAATTCACCCCTCCACTTT. Translating it yields CASSLLNSPLHF.

This clone came up once. The genes are TRBV5-1 and TRBJ2-3; 9 bases are a match to TRBD1. Trimming cost V 4 bases and J 4 bases; bases outside gene matches: 4. The CDR3 spans 14 residues. Germline loops: CDR1 SGHRS, CDR2 YFSETQ. This chain's CDR3 is CASSRGQGPDTQYF. DNA for the CDR3: TGCGCCAGCAGCCGCGGACAGGGGCCAGATACGCAGTATTTT.

This clone was picked up a small number of times. The chain couples TRBV5-1 to TRBJ2-5, with a weak D call TRBD1 (8 bases). V was clipped by 6 bases and J by 4 bases, with 16 bases between them. This CDR3 comprises 14 residues. Germline CDR1 SGHRS, CDR2 YFSETQ. For the CDR3, the DNA is TGCGCCAGCACCCCAGGGGGCGGGGGAGAGACCCAGTACTTC. This codes for CASTPGGGGETQYF. The full variable domain, in which reference TRBV5-1 and TRBJ2-5 provide the parts outside the CDR3, is KAGVTQTPRYLIKTRGQQVTLSCSPISGHRSVSWYQQTPGQGLQFLFEYFSETQRNKGNFPGRFSGRQFSNSRSEMNVSTLELGDSALYLCASTPGGGGETQYFGPGTRLLVL.

The chain is built from TRBV19 and TRBJ2-7, with D tentatively TRBD2 (6 bases). The CDR3 loop spans 14 amino acids. Germline V gene sequence: CDR1 LNHDA, CDR2 SQIVND (reference sequence). Deletions cut 8 bases from V and 0 bases from J, with 14 bases between. This chain's CDR3 is CASASLAYSYEQYF. The CDR3 bases are TGTGCCAGTGCTTCCCTAGCGTACTCCTACGAGCAGTACTTC.

The rearrangement joins TRBV2 to TRBJ2-1; D perhaps matches TRBD2 (6 bases). Trimming removed 6 bases from V and 4 bases from J, with 10 bases in between. The CDR3 runs 13 residues. Germline CDR1 is SNHLY and CDR2 is FYNNEI. In DNA form, the CDR3 reads TGTGCCAGCAGGGGACTGATATACAATGAGCAGTTCTTC. This gives the protein CASRGLIYNEQFF.

This clone showed up just a few times. This sequence joins TRBV10-2 and TRBJ2-1; tentative D call: TRBD2 (5 bases). CDR1 and CDR2 (germline): WSHSY, SAAADI. Trimming removed 6 bases at V and 3 bases at J, with 12 bases between. This CDR3 is 14 amino acids long. CDR3 sequence: CASRVPGGYNEQFF. The CDR3 DNA reads TGCGCCAGCAGGGTCCCAGGAGGCTACAATGAGCAGTTCTTC.

V usage is TRBV27 and J usage is TRBJ2-2; no definite D call. The V gene's germline CDR1 is MNHEY and CDR2 SMNVEV (reference sequence). The V gene lost 10 bases and the J gene lost 6 bases, with 18 bases spanning the gap. The CDR3 is made up of 14 amino acids. In DNA form, the CDR3 reads TGTGCCACCACAACTGGTGCGGTGGCCGGGGAGCTGTTTTTT. The encoded protein is CATTTGAVAGELFF.

The rearrangement joins TRBV2 to TRBJ1-4; 9 bases agree with TRBD1. The CDR3 runs to 15 residues. V lost 5 bases to trimming and J lost 7 bases; unmatched junction nucleotides: 8. Per germline, CDR1 SNHLY and CDR2 FYNNEI. CDR3 DNA sequence: TGTGCCAGCAGTTCACAGGGGGCGCGGGGTGAAAAACTGTTTTTT. It encodes CASSSQGARGEKLFF.

The J gene is TRBJ1-5, the V gene TRBV28; unclear D gene. This CDR3 contains 14 residues. Germline V CDR1 and CDR2: MDHEN, SYDVKM. The V end was cut by 3 bases, the J end by 3 bases, with 9 bases between. The CDR3 is CASSFDTTNQPQHF. CDR3 nucleotides: TGTGCCAGCAGTTTTGACACGACCAATCAGCCCCAGCATTTT.

J is TRBJ1-1 and V is TRBV9; possible D gene TRBD1, 6 bases. The CDR3 loop spans 18 amino acids. Germline V gene data show CDR1 as SGDLS and CDR2 as YYNGEE. The V end lost 3 bases, the J end lost 0 bases, and 21 bases lay between the germline ends. The chain's CDR3 is CASSGSPGGANMNTEAFF. In DNA, the CDR3 is TGTGCCAGCAGCGGCTCCCCGGGGGGGGCTAACATGAACACTGAAGCTTTCTTT.

This chain joins TRBV18 and TRBJ2-1; 11 nucleotides align to TRBD2. The germline V gene has CDR1 KGHSH and CDR2 LQKENI. This CDR3 has 17 residues. V was pared by 3 bases and J by 7 bases, with 11 bases of the junction left unmatched. Here the CDR3 reads CASSPIAGGPGGNEQFF. The CDR3 region has the DNA TGTGCCAGCTCACCTATAGCGGGAGGGCCTGGTGGAAATGAGCAGTTCTTC.

V gene TRBV28 combines with J gene TRBJ1-5, with 7 bases fitting TRBD1. The CDR3 sequence is 16 residues long. J lost 3 bases, V lost 5 bases, and 10 bases had no gene match. Germline V lookup: CDR1 MDHEN, CDR2 SYDVKM. The CDR3 is CASSTQGQPNNQPQHF. The CDR3 region has the DNA TGTGCCAGCAGTACCCAGGGACAGCCAAACAATCAGCCCCAGCATTTT. Supplemented by reference TRBV28 and TRBJ1-5, the full variable domain reads DVKVTQSSRYLVKRTGEKVFLECVQDMDHENMFWYRQDPGLGLRLIYFSYDVKMKEKGDIPEGYSVSREKKERFSLILESASTNQTSMYLCASSTQGQPNNQPQHFGDGTRLSIL.

This clone was counted between two and nine times. The chain has TRBV9 and TRBJ2-5, with unresolved D. V shed 0 bases and J shed 4 bases, with 10 bases lying between them. CDR1 is SGDLS, CDR2 YYNGEE, per germline. CDR3 length equals 14 residues. DNA for the CDR3: TGTGCCAGCAGCGTAGCTGAGCGTCCAGAGACCCAGTACTTC. The encoded protein is CASSVAERPETQYF.

This clone appeared once. The V gene is TRBV11-2, the J gene TRBJ2-7, with 7 bases lining up with TRBD2. CDR1 SGHAT and CDR2 FQNNGV come from the germline V gene. V was clipped by 3 bases and J by 4 bases; unmatched bases: 6. The CDR3 covers 14 residues. CDR3 sequence (DNA): TGTGCCAGCAGCTTGCGACCGGGACTATACGAGCAGTACTTC. Translating it yields CASSLRPGLYEQYF. Together with reference TRBV11-2 and TRBJ2-7, the CDR3 gives the full variable domain: EAGVAQSPRYKIIEKRQSVAFWCNPISGHATLYWYQQILGQGPKLLIQFQNNGVVDDSQLPKDRFSAERLKGVDSTLKIQPAKLEDSAVYLCASSLRPGLYEQYFGPGTRLTVT.

The chain couples TRBV28 to TRBJ1-2, with D perhaps matching TRBD1 (6 bases). V was clipped by 4 bases and J by 2 bases, with 14 bases between them. This CDR3 spans 15 amino acids. Germline assignment: CDR1 MDHEN and CDR2 SYDVKM. CDR3 residues: CASSSAGVWNYGYTF. The CDR3 DNA follows: TGTGCCAGCAGTTCCGCAGGGGTCTGGAACTATGGCTACACCTTC.